This T cell receptor (beta chain) was sequenced in a study of blood T cell repertoires in COVID-19. Looking at the study overall: From the United States, Italy and Spain came samples of acute and convalescent COVID-19. T cells, B-cell-depleted T cells, or PBMCs supplied cDNA or gDNA.

Authors' methods: Nucleated cell number was recorded as an estimate derived from reference gene primer amplification. The protocol was immunoSEQ multiplex PCR, while the TCRdb copy is restricted to in-frame clones and leaves out a portion. V, J and clone size derive from that table, while D and trimming were established from the DNA sequence. The sample holds 30,000 or so clones, about 82% seen once. Germline CDR1 reads LNHDA; CDR2 reads SQIVND (reference sequence). With 4 bases removed from V and 6 bases from J, the gap between germline ends came to 10 bases. The CDR3 runs to 12 residues. Source material: peripheral blood. This chain links TRBV19 with TRBJ2-7, with TRBD1 as a possible D gene (5 bases). This clonotype originated in a man of 80 years or more with active COVID-19. The CDR3 nucleotides read TGTGCCAGTAGTAAGTTAAGGGGCGAGCAGTACTTC. This translates into CASSKLRGEQYF.